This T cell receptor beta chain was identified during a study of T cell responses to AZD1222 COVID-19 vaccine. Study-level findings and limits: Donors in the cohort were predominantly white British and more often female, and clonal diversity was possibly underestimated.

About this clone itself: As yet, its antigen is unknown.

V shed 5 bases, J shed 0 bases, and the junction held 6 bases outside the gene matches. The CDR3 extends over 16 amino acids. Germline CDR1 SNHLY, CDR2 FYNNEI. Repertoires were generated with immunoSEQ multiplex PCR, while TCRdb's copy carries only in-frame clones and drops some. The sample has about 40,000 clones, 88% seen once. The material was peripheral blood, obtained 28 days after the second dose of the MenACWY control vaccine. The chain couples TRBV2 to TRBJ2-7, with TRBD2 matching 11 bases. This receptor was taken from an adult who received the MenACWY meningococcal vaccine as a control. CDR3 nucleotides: TGTGCCAGCAGTTTCGAAGGACTAGCGGGCTCCTACGAGCAGTACTTC. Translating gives CASSFEGLAGSYEQYF.